These T cell receptor beta chains were read from a single sample in a study of naive and memory T cell subsets. TCRdb itself ran the UMI-ligation and nested PCR reads through MiXCR, one entry per CDR3 protein. The table lists some 100,000 distinct CDR3 sequences, around 6.5% of them singletons. Sequenced input: central memory CD4+ T cells from blood. The receptors stem from a human donor in good health. The CDR3 runs from the conserved cysteine through the conserved F or W. The D gene is left open where the match is weak. Clone sizes are given selectively: once, few, many, or a class where the clone is expanded.

j_call v_call clone_size d_call cdr3_nt cdr3_aa
TRBJ2-1 TRBV10-3 many - TGTGCCATCGCAAAAGACGGGACGGATAATGAGAGGCAGTTCTTC CAIAKDGTDNERQFF
TRBJ2-7 TRBV29-1 - TRBD1 TGCAGCGGGTGGACAGGGGCGGGGGAGCAGTACTTC CSGWTGAGEQYF
TRBJ1-5 TRBV7-8 many TRBD1 TGTGCCAGCAGCTTACATGGCGCAGGGGGCAGTCAGCCCCAGCATTTT CASSLHGAGGSQPQHF
TRBJ1-5 TRBV27 - TRBD1 TGTGCCACCCGGACAGGGGACGGATATAGCAATCAGCCCCAGCATTTT CATRTGDGYSNQPQHF
TRBJ2-7 TRBV7-2 few TRBD2 TGTGCCAGCAGGAGGGCGGGGGGGCTCTACGAGCAGTACTTC CASRRAGGLYEQYF
TRBJ2-5 TRBV2 - - TGTGCCAGCAGCGGTGGGGAAGAGACCCAGTACTTC CASSGGEETQYF
TRBJ1-3 TRBV6-6 many - TGTGCCAGCAGTTTGTACGACTCTGGAAACACCATATATTTT CASSLYDSGNTIYF
TRBJ1-1 TRBV18 many TRBD1 TGTGCCAGCTCACCAATAGGGGACAGGATGAACACTGAAGCTTTCTTT CASSPIGDRMNTEAFF
TRBJ2-7 TRBV2 many - TGTGCCATAGGCTACGAGCAGTACTTC CAIGYEQYF
TRBJ2-6 TRBV19 many TRBD1 TGTGCCAGTAGTTCAAGACAGGGTAGAGCTGGGGCCAACGTCCTGACTTTC CASSSRQGRAGANVLTF
TRBJ2-7 TRBV7-9 few TRBD2 TGTGCCAGCACGGGGACTGTCGGACTAGCGGGAGTCGACCATAGCTCCTACGAGCAGTACTTC CASTGTVGLAGVDHSSYEQYF
TRBJ2-2 TRBV5-1 - - TGCGCCAGCCGGCTAGGATTAGCGGCCGCAACGATGAACACCGGGGAGCTGTTTTTT CASRLGLAAATMNTGELFF
TRBJ1-6 TRBV28 few - TGTGCCAGCAGCGCCCAGAGGACGAGTTACGCACCCCTCCACTTT CASSAQRTSYAPLHF
TRBJ1-5 TRBV20-1 many - TGCAGTGCTTGGGCTCTGGGCAATCAGCCCCAGCATTTT CSAWALGNQPQHF
TRBJ1-4 TRBV6-1 many TRBD1 TGTGCCAGCACCCCCGGGACAGCTAATGAAAAACTGTTTTTT CASTPGTANEKLFF
TRBJ2-7 TRBV20-1 few - TGCAGTGCTAGAGAGGGTCCGTGGGGGAGGGGGACCTACGAGCAGTACTTC CSAREGPWGRGTYEQYF
TRBJ2-1 TRBV20-1 many TRBD2 TGCAGTGCCCCCTCCGCAGCGGGAGTATCCAATGAGCAGTTCTTC CSAPSAAGVSNEQFF
TRBJ2-3 TRBV14 many - TGTGCCAGCAGCCAGGATGGAGTGGGGCCAGATACGCAGTATTTT CASSQDGVGPDTQYF
TRBJ2-7 TRBV7-9 many TRBD2 TGTGCCAGCAGCCATTGGACTAGCGGGGGCCCTCCTCTCTTGGAGCAGTACTTC CASSHWTSGGPPLLEQYF
TRBJ2-3 TRBV7-2 - TRBD1 TGTGCCAGCAGTGGGACAGGGGGCAACACAGATACGCAGTATTTT CASSGTGGNTDTQYF
TRBJ2-7 TRBV6-9 - - TGTGCCAGCAGCATTTTGGGGACGGGGAGCTCCTACGAGCAGTACTTC CASSILGTGSSYEQYF
TRBJ2-3 TRBV7-8 - - TGTGCCAGCAGCTTAGCGGTGGAGCGGAGCACAGATACGCAGTATTTT CASSLAVERSTDTQYF